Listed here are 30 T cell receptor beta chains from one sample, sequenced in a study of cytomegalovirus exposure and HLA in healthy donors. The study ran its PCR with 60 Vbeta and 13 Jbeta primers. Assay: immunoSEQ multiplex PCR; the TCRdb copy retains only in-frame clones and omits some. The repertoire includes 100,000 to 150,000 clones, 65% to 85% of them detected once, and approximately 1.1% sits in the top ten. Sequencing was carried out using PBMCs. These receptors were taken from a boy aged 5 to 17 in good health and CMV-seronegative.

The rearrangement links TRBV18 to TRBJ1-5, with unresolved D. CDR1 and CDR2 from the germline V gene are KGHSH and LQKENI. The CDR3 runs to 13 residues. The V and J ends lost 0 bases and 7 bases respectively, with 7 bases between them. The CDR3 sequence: CASSPPAKQPQHF. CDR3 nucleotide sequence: TGTGCCAGCTCACCACCGGCAAAACAGCCCCAGCATTTT.

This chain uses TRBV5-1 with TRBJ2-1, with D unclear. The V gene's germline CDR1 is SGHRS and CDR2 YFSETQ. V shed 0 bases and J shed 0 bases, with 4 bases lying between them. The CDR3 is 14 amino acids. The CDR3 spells CASSLGSSYNEQFF. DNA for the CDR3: TGCGCCAGCAGCTTGGGTAGCTCCTACAATGAGCAGTTCTTC.

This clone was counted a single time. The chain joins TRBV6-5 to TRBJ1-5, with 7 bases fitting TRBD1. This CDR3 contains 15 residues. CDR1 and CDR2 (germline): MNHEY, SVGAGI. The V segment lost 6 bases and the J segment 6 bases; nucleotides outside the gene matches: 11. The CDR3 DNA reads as TGTGCCAGCAGCAACCTGGGACAGACCGGTCAGCCCCAGCATTTT. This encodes CASSNLGQTGQPQHF.

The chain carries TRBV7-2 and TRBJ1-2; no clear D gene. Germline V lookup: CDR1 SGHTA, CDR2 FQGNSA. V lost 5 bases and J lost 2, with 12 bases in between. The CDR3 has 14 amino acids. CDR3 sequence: CASSLTSGNYGYTF. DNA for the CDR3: TGTGCCAGCAGCCTGACAAGCGGGAACTATGGCTACACCTTC.

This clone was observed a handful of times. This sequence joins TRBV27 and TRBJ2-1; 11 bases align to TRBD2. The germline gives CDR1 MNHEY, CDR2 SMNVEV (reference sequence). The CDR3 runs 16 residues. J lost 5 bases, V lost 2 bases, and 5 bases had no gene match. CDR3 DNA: TGTGCCAGCAGTTTAACTGGGACTAGCGGCGACAATGAGCAGTTCTTC. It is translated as CASSLTGTSGDNEQFF.

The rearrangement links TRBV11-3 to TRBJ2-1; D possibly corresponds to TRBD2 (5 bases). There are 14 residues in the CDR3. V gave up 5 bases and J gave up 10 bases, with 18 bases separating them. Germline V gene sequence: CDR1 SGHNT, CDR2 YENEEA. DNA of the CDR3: TGTGCCAGCAGCCTAAGTTTAGCTTCGGGGGAGCAGTTCTTC. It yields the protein CASSLSLASGEQFF.

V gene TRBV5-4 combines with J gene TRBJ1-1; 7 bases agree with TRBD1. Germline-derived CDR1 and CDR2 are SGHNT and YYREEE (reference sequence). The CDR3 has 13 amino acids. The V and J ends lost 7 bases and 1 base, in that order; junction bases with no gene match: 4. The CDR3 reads CASQGVGNTEAFF. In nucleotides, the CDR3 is TGTGCCAGCCAGGGGGTGGGGAACACTGAAGCTTTCTTT.

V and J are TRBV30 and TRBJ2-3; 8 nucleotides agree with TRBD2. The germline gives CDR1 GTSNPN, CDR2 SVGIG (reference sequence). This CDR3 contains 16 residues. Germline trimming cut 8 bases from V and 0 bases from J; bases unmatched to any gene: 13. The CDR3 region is CAGTTGLVPSTDTQYF. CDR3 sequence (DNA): TGTGCCGGTACAACGGGACTAGTCCCTAGCACAGATACGCAGTATTTT.

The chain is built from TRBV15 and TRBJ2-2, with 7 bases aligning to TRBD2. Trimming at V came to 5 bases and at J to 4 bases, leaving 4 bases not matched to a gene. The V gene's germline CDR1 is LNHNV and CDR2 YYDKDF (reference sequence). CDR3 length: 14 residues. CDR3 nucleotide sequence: TGTGCCACCAGCGGTGGGAGGGGCACCGGGGAGCTGTTTTTT. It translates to CATSGGRGTGELFF.

The CDR3 DNA reads as TGTGCCTGGAGTGTGACAGGGTTCTATGGCTACACCTTC. It encodes CAWSVTGFYGYTF. J is TRBJ1-2 and V is TRBV30; the match to TRBD1 covers 7 bases. The length of the CDR3 is 13 residues. V dropped 0 bases and J dropped 4; count of bases not matched to a gene: 2. CDR1 and CDR2 from the germline V gene are GTSNPN and SVGIG (reference sequence).

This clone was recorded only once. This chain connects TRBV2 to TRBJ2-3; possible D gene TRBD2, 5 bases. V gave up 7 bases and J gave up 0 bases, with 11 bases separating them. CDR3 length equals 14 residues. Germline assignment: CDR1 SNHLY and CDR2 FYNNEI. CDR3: CASTLWTSTDTQYF. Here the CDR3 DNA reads TGTGCCAGCACCCTATGGACTAGCACAGATACGCAGTATTTT.

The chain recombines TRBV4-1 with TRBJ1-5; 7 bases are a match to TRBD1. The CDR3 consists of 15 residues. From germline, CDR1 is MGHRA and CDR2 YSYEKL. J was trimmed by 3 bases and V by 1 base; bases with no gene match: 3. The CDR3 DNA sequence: TGCGCCAGCAGCCAAGGGGGACAGTACAATCAGCCCCAGCATTTT. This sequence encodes CASSQGGQYNQPQHF.

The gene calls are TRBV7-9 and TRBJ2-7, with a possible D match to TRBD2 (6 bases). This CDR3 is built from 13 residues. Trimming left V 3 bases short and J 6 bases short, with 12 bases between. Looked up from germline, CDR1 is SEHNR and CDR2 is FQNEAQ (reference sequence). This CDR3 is CASSLGTLPEQYF. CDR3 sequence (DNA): TGTGCCAGCAGCTTGGGGACTCTCCCCGAGCAGTACTTC.

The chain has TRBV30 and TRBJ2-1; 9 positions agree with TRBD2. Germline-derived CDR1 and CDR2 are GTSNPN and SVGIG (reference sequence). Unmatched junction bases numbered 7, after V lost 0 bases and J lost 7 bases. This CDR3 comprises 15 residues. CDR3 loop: CAWSVLAGLKNEQFF. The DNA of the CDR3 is TGTGCCTGGAGTGTGCTAGCGGGACTCAAAAATGAGCAGTTCTTC.

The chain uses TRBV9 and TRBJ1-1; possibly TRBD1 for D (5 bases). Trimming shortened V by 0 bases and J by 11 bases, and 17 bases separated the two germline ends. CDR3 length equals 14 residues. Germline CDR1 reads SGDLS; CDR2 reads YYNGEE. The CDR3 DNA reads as TGTGCCAGCAGCGTAGGTACGGGGGGGGTAGTGGCTTTCTTT. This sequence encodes CASSVGTGGVVAFF.

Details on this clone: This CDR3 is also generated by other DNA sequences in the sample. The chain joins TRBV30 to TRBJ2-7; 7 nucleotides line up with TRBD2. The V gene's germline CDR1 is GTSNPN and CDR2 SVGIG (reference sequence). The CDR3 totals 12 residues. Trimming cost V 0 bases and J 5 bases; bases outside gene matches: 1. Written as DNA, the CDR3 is TGTGCCTGGAGTGTGGGGGGGGACGAGCAGTACTTC. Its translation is CAWSVGGDEQYF. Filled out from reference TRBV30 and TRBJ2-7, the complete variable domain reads SQTIHQWPATLVQPVGSPLSLECTVEGTSNPNLYWYRQAAGRGLQLLFYSVGIGQISSEVPQNLSASRPQDRQFILSSKKLLLSDSGFYLCAWSVGGDEQYFGPGTRLTVT.

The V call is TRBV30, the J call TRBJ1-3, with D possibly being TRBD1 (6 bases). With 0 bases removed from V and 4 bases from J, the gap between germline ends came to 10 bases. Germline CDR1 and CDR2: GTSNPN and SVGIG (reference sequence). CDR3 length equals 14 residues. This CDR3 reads CAWSVRGTGNTIYF. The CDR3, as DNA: TGTGCCTGGAGTGTCAGGGGTACCGGAAACACCATATATTTT.

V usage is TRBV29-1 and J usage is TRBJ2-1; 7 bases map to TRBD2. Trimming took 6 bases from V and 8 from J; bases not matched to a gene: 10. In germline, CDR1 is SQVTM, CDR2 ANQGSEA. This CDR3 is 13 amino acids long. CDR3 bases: TGCAGCGTCAATACGGGACTAACGCATGAGCAGTTCTTC. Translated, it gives CSVNTGLTHEQFF.

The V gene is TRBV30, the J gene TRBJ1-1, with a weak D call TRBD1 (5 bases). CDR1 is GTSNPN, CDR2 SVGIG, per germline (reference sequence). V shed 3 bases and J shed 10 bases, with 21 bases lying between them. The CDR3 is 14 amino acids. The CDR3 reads CAWRYPQGAPSAFF. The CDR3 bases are TGTGCCTGGAGATACCCGCAGGGCGCCCCTTCAGCTTTCTTT.

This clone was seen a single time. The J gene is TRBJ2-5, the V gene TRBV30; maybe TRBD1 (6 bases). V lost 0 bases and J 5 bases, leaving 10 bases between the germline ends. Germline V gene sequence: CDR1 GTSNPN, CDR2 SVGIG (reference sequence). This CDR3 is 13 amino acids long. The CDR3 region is CAWSVQGRETQYF. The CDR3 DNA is TGTGCCTGGAGTGTACAGGGCCGTGAGACCCAGTACTTC.

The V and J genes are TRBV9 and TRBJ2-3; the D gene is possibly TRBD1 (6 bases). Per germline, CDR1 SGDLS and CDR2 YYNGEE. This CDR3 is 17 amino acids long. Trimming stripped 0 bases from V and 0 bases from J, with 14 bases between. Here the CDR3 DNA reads TGTGCCAGCAGCGTAGTTGGTTTACAGGGAAGCACAGATACGCAGTATTTT. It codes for CASSVVGLQGSTDTQYF.

CDR3 loop: CSVGTGGNQPQHF. CDR3 DNA sequence: TGCAGCGTTGGGACAGGGGGAAATCAGCCCCAGCATTTT. V is TRBV29-1 and J is TRBJ1-5; 10 positions match TRBD1. The CDR3 runs to 13 residues. The germline V gene has CDR1 SQVTM and CDR2 ANQGSEA. The junction had 1 base not matched to a gene; V was cut back by 4 bases and J by 4 bases.

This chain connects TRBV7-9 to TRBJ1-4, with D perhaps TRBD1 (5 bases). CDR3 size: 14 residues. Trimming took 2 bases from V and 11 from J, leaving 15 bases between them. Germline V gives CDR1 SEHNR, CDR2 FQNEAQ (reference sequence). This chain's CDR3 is CASSLPDGSGKLFF. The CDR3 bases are TGTGCCAGCAGCTTACCGGACGGGTCAGGGAAACTGTTTTTT. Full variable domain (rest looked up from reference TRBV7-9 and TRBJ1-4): DTGVSQNPRHKITKRGQNVTFRCDPISEHNRLYWYRQTLGQGPEFLTYFQNEAQLEKSRLLSDRFSAERPKGSFSTLEIQRTEQGDSAMYLCASSLPDGSGKLFFGSGTQLSVL.

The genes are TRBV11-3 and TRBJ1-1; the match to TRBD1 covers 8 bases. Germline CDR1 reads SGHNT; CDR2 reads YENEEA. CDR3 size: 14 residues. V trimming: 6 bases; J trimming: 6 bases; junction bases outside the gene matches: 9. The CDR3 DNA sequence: TGTGCCAGCAGACCGGACAGGGTGTTCGCTGAAGCTTTCTTT. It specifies CASRPDRVFAEAFF.

The CDR3 region has the DNA TGTGCCTGGAGCCCAGGGCTGGCCAGAGGTTCGTATTTT. It is translated as CAWSPGLARGSYF. The chain employs TRBV30 and TRBJ2-3; tentatively, D is TRBD1 (5 bases). The V end was cut by 3 bases, the J end by 14 bases, with 21 bases between. The CDR3 consists of 13 residues. Germline V CDR1 and CDR2: GTSNPN, SVGIG (reference sequence).

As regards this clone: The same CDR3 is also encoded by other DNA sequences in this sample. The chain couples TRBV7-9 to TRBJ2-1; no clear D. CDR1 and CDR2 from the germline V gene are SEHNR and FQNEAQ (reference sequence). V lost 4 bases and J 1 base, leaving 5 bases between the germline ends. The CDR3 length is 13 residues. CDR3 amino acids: CASSSSSYNEQFF. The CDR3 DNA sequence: TGTGCCAGCAGCTCTAGTTCCTACAATGAGCAGTTCTTC.

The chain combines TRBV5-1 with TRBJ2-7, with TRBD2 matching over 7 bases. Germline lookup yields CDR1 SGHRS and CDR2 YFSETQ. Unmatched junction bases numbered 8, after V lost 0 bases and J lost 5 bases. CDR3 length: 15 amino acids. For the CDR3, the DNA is TGCGCCAGCAGCTTGGGAGGCGGGAGCAGCCACGAGCAGTACTTC. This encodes CASSLGGGSSHEQYF.

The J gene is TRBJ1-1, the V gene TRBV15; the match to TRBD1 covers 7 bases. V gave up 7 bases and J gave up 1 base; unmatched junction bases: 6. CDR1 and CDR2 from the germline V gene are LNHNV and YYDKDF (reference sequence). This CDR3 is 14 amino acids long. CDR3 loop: CATTRDSRNTEAFF. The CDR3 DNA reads TGTGCCACCACACGGGACAGCAGGAACACTGAAGCTTTCTTT.

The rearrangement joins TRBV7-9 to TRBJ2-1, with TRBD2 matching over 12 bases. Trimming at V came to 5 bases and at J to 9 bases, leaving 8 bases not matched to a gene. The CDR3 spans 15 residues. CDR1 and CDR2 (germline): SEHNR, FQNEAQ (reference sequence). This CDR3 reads CASSLQTSGSFEQFF. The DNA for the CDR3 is TGTGCCAGCAGCCTCCAGACTAGCGGGAGCTTTGAGCAGTTCTTC.

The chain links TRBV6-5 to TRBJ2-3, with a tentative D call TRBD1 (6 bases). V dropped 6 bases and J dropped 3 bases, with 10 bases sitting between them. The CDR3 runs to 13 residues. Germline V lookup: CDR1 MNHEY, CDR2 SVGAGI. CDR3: CASRRGSTDTQYF. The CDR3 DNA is TGTGCCAGCAGAAGGGGGTCTACAGATACGCAGTATTTT.